The source of this T cell receptor (beta chain) is a study of beta chain features in type 1 diabetes. The entirety of the isolated RNA underwent reverse transcription, so expressed TCRB transcripts were sequenced. Profiled with immunoSEQ multiplex PCR; TCRdb holds only in-frame clones, not every one. The repertoire holds around 70,000 clones, around 49% seen once, with around 0.72% in the top ten. Sorting based on CD45RO/CCR7/CD25/CD127/CD95/CD27 separated CD4+ naive, central memory, regulatory and stem cell-like memory cells. This clone was counted a few times. The antigen remains undetermined. Study results and caveats: TCRB CDR3 length was moderately but significantly reduced in all four CD4+ subsets of Type 1 diabetes patients. Among patients, naive, central memory and Treg TCRB repertoires appeared more similar than among healthy donors. Junctions at VDJ sites from type 1 diabetes patients had fewer insertions and more deletions.

The CDR3 has 16 amino acids. CDR1 and CDR2 from the germline V gene are SGHTA and FQGNSA. V shed 4 bases and J shed 2 bases, with 15 bases lying between them. This clonotype was obtained from a man aged 25 to 45 with type 1 diabetes. The chain links TRBV7-2 to TRBJ1-3; D gene unclear. The sequencing input was central memory CD4+ T cells from blood. CDR3 residues: CASSSGRQAPGNTIYF. The CDR3 region has the DNA TGTGCCAGCAGCTCTGGCCGGCAGGCACCTGGAAACACCATATATTTT.